This T cell receptor (beta chain) comes out of a study of cytomegalovirus exposure and HLA in healthy donors. Germline assignment: CDR1 LNHDA and CDR2 SQIVND (reference sequence). V gave up 7 bases and J gave up 0 bases, with 12 bases separating them. The CDR3 totals 14 residues. PCR primers comprised 60 Vbeta and 13 Jbeta primers. Data came from immunoSEQ multiplex PCR; TCRdb stores just in-frame clones and leaves some out. The table shows roughly 130,000 clones, with around 66% occurring only once. The sample taken for sequencing was PBMCs. This receptor was taken from a man aged 18-30 years in good health and CMV-seronegative. The V call is TRBV19, the J call TRBJ1-2; weak D call: TRBD1 (5 bases). DNA of the CDR3: TGTGCCAGTACCAGGGCCCAGACTAACTATGGCTACACCTTC. Translating gives CASTRAQTNYGYTF.